These 11 T cell receptor beta chains were sequenced from one sample in a study of neurological immune-mediated disorders (dated by TCRdb to the late 2010s). Library creation used 5' RACE. The data were produced on an Illumina HiSeq 2500. TCRdb reran the public reads through fastp at Q25 and MiXCR, keeping productive beta chains. CDR3 protein duplicates are merged, each entry listing the most common genes and DNA. The sample table contains about 15,000 distinct CDR3 sequences; only one count was recorded for 3.5% of them. Together, the top ten hold around 21% of the sample. Material: CD8+ T cells from blood. Source of these receptors: a woman aged 40 to 55 in good health.

Many counts were recorded for this clonotype. The rearrangement joins TRBV9 to TRBJ1-1, with TRBD1 as a possible D gene (6 bases). V lost 7 bases, J lost 0 bases, and 16 bases lay in between. Germline values: CDR1 SGDLS, CDR2 YYNGEE. The CDR3 length is 15 residues. The CDR3 DNA follows: TGTGCCAGCGTCCGAACAGGGTTCATGAACACTGAAGCTTTCTTT. This gives the protein CASVRTGFMNTEAFF.

This clonotype was seen repeatedly, ten times or more. CDR3 DNA sequence: TGCAGTGCTAGAGATCGGGAGGTCGGGAACAATGAGCAGTTCTTC. It encodes CSARDREVGNNEQFF. The chain employs TRBV20-1 and TRBJ2-1; TRBD2 matches 7 bases. J was trimmed by 5 bases and V by 0 bases; bases with no gene match: 7. CDR3 length equals 15 residues. CDR1 and CDR2 (germline): DFQATT, SNEGSKA (reference sequence).

This clonotype showed up just a few times. This chain connects TRBV28 to TRBJ2-7, with 9 nucleotides matching TRBD1. Per the germline V gene, CDR1 is MDHEN and CDR2 is SYDVKM. This CDR3 is 14 amino acids long. V was clipped by 9 bases and J by 1 base; unmatched bases: 7. The CDR3 DNA reads TGTGCCAGTACTATGACAGGGGGATCCTACGAGCAGTACTTC. Protein sequence: CASTMTGGSYEQYF.

This clonotype showed up many times. The chain employs TRBV5-5 and TRBJ1-2, with D perhaps TRBD1 (6 bases). Per the germline V gene, CDR1 is SGHKS and CDR2 is YYEKEE (reference sequence). The CDR3 runs 17 residues. Trimming took off 2 bases at V and 4 bases at J, with 21 bases between the two ends. CDR3 bases: TGTGCCAGCAGCTTCCGCTCCGGGACATCCGATCTCTATGGCTACACCTTC. As protein: CASSFRSGTSDLYGYTF.

This clonotype was seen many times. The chain recombines TRBV9 with TRBJ2-7, with 7 positions matching TRBD2. With V trimmed by 1 base and J by 4 bases, 2 bases remained unmatched. The CDR3 is 13 residues long. The V gene's germline CDR1 is SGDLS and CDR2 YYNGEE. CDR3: CASSVWEGYEQYF. CDR3 DNA sequence: TGTGCCAGCAGCGTATGGGAGGGATACGAGCAGTACTTC.

This clonotype was seen repeatedly, ten times or more. This rearrangement joins TRBV6-6 to TRBJ2-3; possible D gene TRBD1, 5 bases. This CDR3 has 13 amino acids. Germline CDR1 is MNHNY and CDR2 is SVGAGI (reference sequence). The ends were cut back, 6 bases at V and 3 bases at J, with 10 bases in the middle. The CDR3 protein is CASSHDRTDTQYF. CDR3 coding DNA: TGTGCCAGCAGCCACGACAGAACAGATACGCAGTATTTT.

The table lists this clonotype with many counts. This chain joins TRBV11-1 and TRBJ2-3, with no clear D. In germline, CDR1 is SGHAT, CDR2 FQDESV (reference sequence). Trimming shortened V by 0 bases and J by 4 bases, and 14 bases separated the two germline ends. The CDR3 is made up of 16 amino acids. CDR3 coding DNA: TGTGCCAGCAGCTTAGCCGCACGGGTAGTTGCAGATACGCAGTATTTT. Translation gives CASSLAARVVADTQYF.

This clonotype was observed at least ten times. This chain links TRBV6-4 with TRBJ2-7, with 7 positions matching TRBD2. Trimming removed 6 bases from V and 3 bases from J; junction bases left unmatched: 5. The CDR3 consists of 13 residues. From germline, CDR1 is MRHNA and CDR2 SNTAGT. CDR3 DNA: TGTGCCAGCAGCCCCACGGGGGGCTACGAGCAGTACTTC. Protein sequence: CASSPTGGYEQYF.

This clonotype appeared many times. This chain links TRBV5-1 with TRBJ1-2; 7 bases line up with TRBD1. This CDR3 has 16 residues. The V gene end was trimmed by 3 bases and the J gene end by 4 bases; junction bases not matched to a gene: 12. The V gene's germline CDR1 is SGHRS and CDR2 YFSETQ. CDR3 DNA: TGCGCCAGCAGCTCTTGGGGGGGACAGAGTTCCTATGGCTACACCTTC. It encodes CASSSWGGQSSYGYTF.

Many counts were recorded for this clonotype. The chain employs TRBV6-1 and TRBJ2-1, with TRBD1 matching over 7 bases. Germline CDR1 is MNHNS and CDR2 is SASEGT. The CDR3 consists of 16 residues. V lost 2 bases and J lost 8; bases outside the gene matches: 12. CDR3 in DNA: TGTGCCAGCAGTGAATTTACAGGGGTTGCCAACGATGAGCAGTTCTTC. This sequence encodes CASSEFTGVANDEQFF.

In this sample, this clonotype turned up many times. The chain has TRBV5-5 and TRBJ1-4, with a weak D call TRBD1 (5 bases). The length of the CDR3 is 17 residues. Between the trimmed V and J ends, which lost 2 bases and 7 bases, there was a span of 21 bases. Germline CDR1 reads SGHKS; CDR2 reads YYEKEE (reference sequence). The CDR3 DNA sequence: TGTGCCAGCAGCTTCCAAAACGGCCCCGGGACGAGTGAAAAACTGTTTTTT. Protein: CASSFQNGPGTSEKLFF.